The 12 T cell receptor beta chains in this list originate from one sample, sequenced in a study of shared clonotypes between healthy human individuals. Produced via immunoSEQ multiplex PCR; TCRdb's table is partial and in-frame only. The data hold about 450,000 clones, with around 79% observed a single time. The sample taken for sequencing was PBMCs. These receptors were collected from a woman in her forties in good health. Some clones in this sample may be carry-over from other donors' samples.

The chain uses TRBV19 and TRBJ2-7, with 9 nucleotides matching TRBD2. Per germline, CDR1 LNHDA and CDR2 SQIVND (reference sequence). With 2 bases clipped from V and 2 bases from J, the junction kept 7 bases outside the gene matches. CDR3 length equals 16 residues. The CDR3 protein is CASSIIAASGTYEQYF. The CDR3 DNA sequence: TGTGCCAGTAGTATAATCGCGGCTAGCGGGACCTACGAGCAGTACTTC.

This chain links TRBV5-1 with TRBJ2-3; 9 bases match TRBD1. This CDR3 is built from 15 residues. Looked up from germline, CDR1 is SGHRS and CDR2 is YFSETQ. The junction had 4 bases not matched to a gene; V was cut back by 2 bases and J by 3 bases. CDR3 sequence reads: CASSLRQGVTDTQYF. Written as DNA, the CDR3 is TGCGCCAGCAGCTTAAGACAGGGGGTGACAGATACGCAGTATTTT.

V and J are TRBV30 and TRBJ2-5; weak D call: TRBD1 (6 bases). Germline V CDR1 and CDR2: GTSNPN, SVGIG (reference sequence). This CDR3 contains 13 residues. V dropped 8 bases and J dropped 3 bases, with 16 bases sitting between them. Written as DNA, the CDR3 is TGTGCCCTACGAATTAGGGGGAAAGAGACCCAGTACTTC. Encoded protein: CALRIRGKETQYF.

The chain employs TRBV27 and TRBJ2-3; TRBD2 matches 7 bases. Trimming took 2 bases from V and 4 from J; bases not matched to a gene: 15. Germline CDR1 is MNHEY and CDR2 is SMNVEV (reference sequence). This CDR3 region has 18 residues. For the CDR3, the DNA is TGTGCCAGCAGTTTAAGGCTTATCTCGCGGGAGCTTGCAGATACGCAGTATTTT. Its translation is CASSLRLISRELADTQYF.

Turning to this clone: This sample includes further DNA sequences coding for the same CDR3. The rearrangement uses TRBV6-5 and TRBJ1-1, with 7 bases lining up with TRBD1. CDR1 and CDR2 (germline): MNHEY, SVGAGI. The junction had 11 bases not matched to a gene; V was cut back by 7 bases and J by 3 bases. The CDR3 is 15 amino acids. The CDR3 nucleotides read TGTGCCAGCACCCAGACCAGGGGGGGTTACACTGAAGCTTTCTTT. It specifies CASTQTRGGYTEAFF.

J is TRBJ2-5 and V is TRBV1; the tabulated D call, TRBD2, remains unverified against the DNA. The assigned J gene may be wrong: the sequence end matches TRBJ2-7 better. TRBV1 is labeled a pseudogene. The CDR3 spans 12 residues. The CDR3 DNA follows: TGCACCAGCGCGGGAAGGAGGTACGAGCAGTACTTC. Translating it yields CTSAGRRYEQYF.

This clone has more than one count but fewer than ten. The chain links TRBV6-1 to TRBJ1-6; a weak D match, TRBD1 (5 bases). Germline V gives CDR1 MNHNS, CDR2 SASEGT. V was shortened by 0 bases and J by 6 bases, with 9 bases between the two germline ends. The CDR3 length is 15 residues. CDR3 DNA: TGTGCCAGCAGTGAAGCAACAGGTTCTAATTCACCCCTCCACTTT. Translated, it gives CASSEATGSNSPLHF.

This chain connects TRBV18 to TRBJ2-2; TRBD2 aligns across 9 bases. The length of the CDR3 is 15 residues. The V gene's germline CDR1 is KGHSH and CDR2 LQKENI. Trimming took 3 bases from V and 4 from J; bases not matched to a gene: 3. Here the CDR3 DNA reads TGTGCCAGCTCACCTGTACTAGCGGGCACCGGGGAGCTGTTTTTT. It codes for CASSPVLAGTGELFF.

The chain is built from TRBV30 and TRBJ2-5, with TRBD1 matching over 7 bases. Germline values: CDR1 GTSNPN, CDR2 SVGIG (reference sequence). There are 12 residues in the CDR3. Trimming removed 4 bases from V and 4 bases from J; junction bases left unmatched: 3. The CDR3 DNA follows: TGTGCCTGGACAGGGGGTTTAGAGACCCAGTACTTC. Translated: CAWTGGLETQYF.

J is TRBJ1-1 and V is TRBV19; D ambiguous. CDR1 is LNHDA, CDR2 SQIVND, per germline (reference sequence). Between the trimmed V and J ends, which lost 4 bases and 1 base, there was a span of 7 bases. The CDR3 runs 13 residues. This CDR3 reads CASSTWGNTEAFF. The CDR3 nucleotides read TGTGCCAGTAGTACGTGGGGGAACACTGAAGCTTTCTTT.

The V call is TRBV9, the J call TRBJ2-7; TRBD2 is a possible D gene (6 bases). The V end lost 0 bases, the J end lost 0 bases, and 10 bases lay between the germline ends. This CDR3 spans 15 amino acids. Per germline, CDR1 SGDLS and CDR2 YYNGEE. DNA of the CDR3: TGTGCCAGCAGCGTAGACGGGAGTCACTCCTACGAGCAGTACTTC. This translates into CASSVDGSHSYEQYF. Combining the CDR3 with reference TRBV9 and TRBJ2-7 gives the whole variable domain DSGVTQTPKHLITATGQRVTLRCSPRSGDLSVYWYQQSLDQGLQFLIQYYNGEERAKGNILERFSAQQFPDLHSELNLSSLELGDSALYFCASSVDGSHSYEQYFGPGTRLTVT.

CDR3 coding DNA: TGTGCCAGCAGCCCTCATCCGGGACAGGGTTCCCTTCTCACCTTC. It translates to CASSPHPGQGSLLTF. V is TRBV5-6 and J is TRBJ1-2, with 9 bases aligning to TRBD1. The germline V gene has CDR1 SGHDT and CDR2 YYEEEE. This CDR3 contains 15 residues. The J segment lost 13 bases and the V segment lost 4 bases, leaving 17 bases of the junction unmatched.